One and the same sample provided the 28 T cell receptor beta chains below, sequenced in a study of cytomegalovirus exposure and HLA in healthy donors (TCRdb year 2017). The library was generated by the immunoSEQ multiplex PCR assay. For the multiplex PCR, a mixture combining 60 forward primers for TCR Vbeta segments and 13 reverse primers for TCR Jbeta segments was used. The immuneACCESS repertoire file appears here via TCRdb, limited to in-frame rearrangements. These files lack a portion of the clones; in checked studies, under half of the deficit traces to unresolved V genes, and the cause of the others is not known. Here the sample has roughly 200,000 clones; 75% to 85% occur a single time. Roughly an eighth of the sample goes to the ten largest clones. Input material: PBMCs. The receptor source for this set is a woman aged 30 to 39 in good health and CMV-seropositive.

The V gene is TRBV6-1, the J gene TRBJ2-7, with a weak D call TRBD2 (7 bases). CDR1 is MNHNS, CDR2 SASEGT, per germline. The V end lost 4 bases, the J end lost 5 bases, and 24 bases lay between the germline ends. The length of the CDR3 is 17 residues. The CDR3 here is CASSGDPWGGRIHEQYF. CDR3 DNA: TGTGCCAGCAGTGGAGACCCTTGGGGGGGGCGTATCCACGAGCAGTACTTC.

This clone was recorded once. The gene calls are TRBV18 and TRBJ2-6, with 7 bases matching TRBD1. CDR1 and CDR2 from the germline V gene are KGHSH and LQKENI. The CDR3 loop spans 19 amino acids. V gave up 6 bases and J gave up 0 bases; unmatched junction bases: 14. This CDR3 reads CASSLTGQATFSGANVLTF. CDR3 DNA: TGTGCCAGCTCGCTCACTGGACAGGCCACCTTCTCTGGGGCCAACGTCCTGACTTTC.

This clone was seen a few times. The V and J genes are TRBV6-5 and TRBJ1-2; D remains ambiguous. This CDR3 spans 15 amino acids. V was clipped by 0 bases and J by 4 bases, with 12 bases between them. Germline-derived CDR1 and CDR2 are MNHEY and SVGAGI. In DNA, the CDR3 is TGTGCCAGCAGTTACTCGCTTACTGTCCTCTATGGCTACACCTTC. This gives the protein CASSYSLTVLYGYTF.

The chain carries TRBV5-6 and TRBJ2-3; D not resolved. This CDR3 is built from 13 residues. The germline gives CDR1 SGHDT, CDR2 YYEEEE. The V end lost 1 base, the J end lost 3 bases, and 6 bases lay between the germline ends. The CDR3 DNA reads as TGTGCCAGCAGCTTGCGTCCGACAGATACGCAGTATTTT. Encoded protein: CASSLRPTDTQYF.

The chain links TRBV7-9 to TRBJ1-2; 8 nucleotides align to TRBD1. CDR3 length: 17 amino acids. Germline V lookup: CDR1 SEHNR, CDR2 FQNEAQ (reference sequence). The V gene end was trimmed by 1 base and the J gene end by 0 bases; junction bases not matched to a gene: 7. As DNA, the CDR3 is TGTGCCAGCAGCTTAGGGGGACAGGCCCTAGCTAACTATGGCTACACCTTC. Translated: CASSLGGQALANYGYTF.

The rearrangement links TRBV9 to TRBJ1-6; perhaps TRBD1 as D (6 bases). Per germline, CDR1 SGDLS and CDR2 YYNGEE. This CDR3 has 15 residues. V gave up 3 bases and J gave up 4 bases, with 11 bases separating them. The CDR3 is CASSGTENYNSPLHF. CDR3 in DNA: TGTGCCAGCAGCGGGACAGAGAATTATAATTCACCCCTCCACTTT.

The V and J genes are TRBV4-1 and TRBJ2-7, with a possible D match to TRBD2 (5 bases). The CDR3 extends over 14 amino acids. Looked up from germline, CDR1 is MGHRA and CDR2 is YSYEKL. V was pared by 2 bases and J by 5 bases, with 13 bases between. Here the CDR3 DNA reads TGCGCCAGCAGCCAACTAGGAGGTAGGGACGAGCAGTACTTC. It specifies CASSQLGGRDEQYF.

V is TRBV7-9 and J is TRBJ1-5, with TRBD1 identical over 7 bases. V dropped 4 bases and J dropped 3; count of bases not matched to a gene: 6. The CDR3 consists of 15 residues. Germline V gene sequence: CDR1 SEHNR, CDR2 FQNEAQ (reference sequence). Written as DNA, the CDR3 is TGTGCCAGCAGCTCCGACAGGGCGGCCAATCAGCCCCAGCATTTT. It is translated as CASSSDRAANQPQHF.

The chain recombines TRBV7-9 with TRBJ1-4, with TRBD1 identical over 7 bases. Germline CDR1 SEHNR, CDR2 FQNEAQ (reference sequence). CDR3 size: 15 residues. V shed 5 bases and J 2 bases; nucleotides not matched to a gene: 5. The chain's CDR3 is CASSPQGWTNEKLFF. In DNA, the CDR3 is TGTGCCAGCAGCCCACAGGGGTGGACTAATGAAAAACTGTTTTTT.

For this clone: Additional DNA sequences in this sample encode the identical CDR3. The J gene is TRBJ1-1, the V gene TRBV19, with TRBD1 matching over 11 bases. CDR3 size: 14 residues. CDR1 LNHDA and CDR2 SQIVND come from the germline V gene (reference sequence). Germline trimming cut 5 bases from V and 4 bases from J; bases unmatched to any gene: 3. The CDR3 here is CASSYGTGGTEAFF. CDR3 in DNA: TGTGCCAGTAGTTATGGGACAGGGGGCACTGAAGCTTTCTTT.

This clone was detected only a few times. The chain carries TRBV28 and TRBJ2-1; 9 nucleotides line up with TRBD1. Germline lookup yields CDR1 MDHEN and CDR2 SYDVKM. After removal of 8 bases from V and 4 bases from J, the junction contained 6 bases not matched to a gene. This CDR3 contains 14 residues. In DNA form, the CDR3 reads TGTGCCAGCTCCGGGACAGGGTTATACAATGAGCAGTTCTTC. Translating it yields CASSGTGLYNEQFF.

The genes are TRBV5-1 and TRBJ1-6; 8 nucleotides align to TRBD1. CDR1 is SGHRS, CDR2 YFSETQ, per germline. There are 15 residues in the CDR3. V was clipped by 4 bases and J by 8 bases; unmatched bases: 8. CDR3 sequence reads: CASSQPTGEDSPLHF. The CDR3 nucleotides read TGCGCCAGCAGCCAGCCGACAGGGGAGGATTCACCCCTCCACTTT.

V is TRBV7-8 and J is TRBJ2-7, with TRBD1 identical over 9 bases. The CDR3 length is 15 residues. The junction had 8 bases not matched to a gene; V was cut back by 3 bases and J by 5 bases. Germline V gives CDR1 SGHVS, CDR2 FQNEAQ. The CDR3 is CASSLGQGVVDEQYF. CDR3 bases: TGTGCCAGCAGCTTGGGACAGGGAGTAGTCGACGAGCAGTACTTC. The complete variable domain, with remaining parts taken from reference TRBV7-8 and TRBJ2-7, reads GAGVSQSPRYKVAKRGQDVALRCDPISGHVSLFWYQQALGQGPEFLTYFQNEAQLDKSGLPSDRFFAERPEGSVSTLKIQRTQQEDSAVYLCASSLGQGVVDEQYFGPGTRLTVT.

This clone was recorded only once. This chain joins TRBV18 and TRBJ1-2, with 9 bases aligning to TRBD1. This CDR3 spans 16 amino acids. Trimming took 0 bases from V and 1 from J; bases not matched to a gene: 3. Per germline, CDR1 KGHSH and CDR2 LQKENI. The CDR3 nucleotides are TGTGCCAGCTCACCACCGGGACAGGGCTTTAACTATGGCTACACCTTC. It yields the protein CASSPPGQGFNYGYTF.

The chain is built from TRBV29-1 and TRBJ2-7; 8 positions agree with TRBD2. The CDR3 runs 11 residues. Per the germline V gene, CDR1 is SQVTM and CDR2 is ANQGSEA. Trimming at V came to 6 bases and at J to 7 bases, leaving 5 bases not matched to a gene. The CDR3 DNA follows: TGCAGCGTGGCCGGGGGGGATGAGCAGTACTTC. Protein sequence: CSVAGGDEQYF.

The table lists this clone with a few counts. V and J are TRBV19 and TRBJ2-1; 11 bases fit TRBD2. Trimming cost V 5 bases and J 15 bases; bases outside gene matches: 9. Germline loops: CDR1 LNHDA, CDR2 SQIVND (reference sequence). This CDR3 comprises 13 residues. The CDR3 coding sequence is TGTGCCAGTAGTTCCCGGACTAGCGGGTTATTGTTCTTC. Translating it yields CASSSRTSGLLFF. The entire variable domain, with the rest obtained from reference TRBV19 and TRBJ2-1, is as follows: DGGITQSPKYLFRKEGQNVTLSCEQNLNHDAMYWYRQDPGQGLRLIYYSQIVNDFQKGDIAEGYSVSREKKESFPLTVTSAQKNPTAFYLCASSSRTSGLLFFGPGTRLTVL.

The chain uses TRBV7-9 and TRBJ1-3, with D possibly being TRBD1 (5 bases). The CDR3 extends over 17 amino acids. V shed 4 bases and J shed 4 bases, with 20 bases lying between them. The germline V gene encodes CDR1 SEHNR and CDR2 FQNEAQ (reference sequence). This chain's CDR3 is CASSSQPTDRKGNTIYF. In DNA form, the CDR3 reads TGTGCCAGCAGCTCCCAACCCACCGACAGAAAAGGAAACACCATATATTTT.

J is TRBJ2-7 and V is TRBV6-1; 8 bases are shared with TRBD1. This CDR3 contains 15 residues. Trimming removed 4 bases from V and 5 bases from J; junction bases left unmatched: 10. Germline V CDR1 and CDR2: MNHNS, SASEGT. CDR3 residues: CASSVHTGGNDEQYF. The CDR3 DNA follows: TGTGCCAGCAGTGTCCATACAGGGGGTAATGACGAGCAGTACTTC.

The chain carries TRBV5-1 and TRBJ2-7, with 7 bases fitting TRBD2. The CDR3 is 13 residues long. V lost 4 bases and J lost 2; bases outside the gene matches: 3. Germline V CDR1 and CDR2: SGHRS, YFSETQ. CDR3 region: CASSPGLAYEQYF. The CDR3 DNA sequence: TGCGCCAGCAGCCCCGGACTAGCCTACGAGCAGTACTTC. Looking up the rest from reference TRBV5-1 and TRBJ2-7 gives the full variable domain: KAGVTQTPRYLIKTRGQQVTLSCSPISGHRSVSWYQQTPGQGLQFLFEYFSETQRNKGNFPGRFSGRQFSNSRSEMNVSTLELGDSALYLCASSPGLAYEQYFGPGTRLTVT.

The chain recombines TRBV28 with TRBJ2-7; 7 bases map to TRBD1. The trim removed 3 bases at V and 7 bases at J, leaving 9 bases unmatched. Germline V gene sequence: CDR1 MDHEN, CDR2 SYDVKM. The length of the CDR3 is 14 residues. CDR3 nucleotides: TGTGCCAGCAGTTTCTCGGACAGGTCGGGGGAGCAGTACTTC. Protein product: CASSFSDRSGEQYF.

V gene TRBV7-2 combines with J gene TRBJ2-5; 11 nucleotides match TRBD2. The CDR3 loop spans 18 amino acids. Germline V gene sequence: CDR1 SGHTA, CDR2 FQGNSA. J gave up 4 bases and V 5 bases, and 15 bases lay outside the gene matches. The DNA for the CDR3 is TGTGCCAGCAGCCCGGGGGTACTAGCGGGGGCGGTCCGAGAGACCCAGTACTTC. Protein: CASSPGVLAGAVRETQYF.

The chain is built from TRBV5-6 and TRBJ1-1; D remains unclear. The V and J ends lost 4 bases and 6 bases respectively, with 13 bases between them. The CDR3 extends over 13 amino acids. The germline V gene has CDR1 SGHDT and CDR2 YYEEEE. CDR3 sequence (DNA): TGTGCCAGCAGCCCTGCGCGGGGTGCTGAAGCTTTCTTT. Amino acids: CASSPARGAEAFF.

This chain connects TRBV5-8 to TRBJ2-6; TRBD1 is a possible D gene (6 bases). Germline CDR1 SGHTS, CDR2 YDEGEE. This CDR3 contains 16 residues. V shed 5 bases and J shed 2 bases, with 14 bases lying between them. The CDR3 region is CASSLDSWAGANVLTF. The DNA of the CDR3 is TGTGCCAGCAGTCTGGACAGCTGGGCTGGGGCCAACGTCCTGACTTTC.

In DNA form, the CDR3 reads TGTGCCAGCAGTCCGAGGACACCTAACACTGAAGCTTTCTTT. Residues: CASSPRTPNTEAFF. This chain uses TRBV28 with TRBJ1-1, with a possible D match to TRBD1 (5 bases). The ends were cut back, 5 bases at V and 2 bases at J, with 12 bases in the middle. The CDR3 consists of 14 residues. Germline V gene sequence: CDR1 MDHEN, CDR2 SYDVKM.

This sequence joins TRBV5-1 and TRBJ2-7; the match to TRBD2 covers 7 bases. Germline V gene data show CDR1 as SGHRS and CDR2 as YFSETQ. The CDR3 spans 14 residues. The junction had 7 bases not matched to a gene; V was cut back by 1 base and J by 6 bases. CDR3 DNA sequence: TGCGCCAGCAGCTTGCTTACTAGCGTAGGCGAGCAGTACTTC. Protein sequence: CASSLLTSVGEQYF.

The rearrangement links TRBV7-3 to TRBJ2-3; D may be TRBD2 (6 bases). V was shortened by 4 bases and J by 9 bases, with 14 bases between the two germline ends. Germline-derived CDR1 and CDR2 are SGHTA and FQGTGA. This CDR3 has 13 amino acids. The CDR3 spells CASSSDLAGTQYF. Written as DNA, the CDR3 is TGTGCCAGCAGCTCGGACCTGGCGGGGACGCAGTATTTT.

The chain recombines TRBV11-2 with TRBJ1-2; tentatively, D is TRBD1 (5 bases). CDR1 is SGHAT and CDR2 is FQNNGV in the germline V gene. V lost 8 bases, J lost 8 bases, and 21 bases lay in between. CDR3 length: 14 amino acids. The CDR3 is CASASFREMGGYTF. CDR3 coding DNA: TGTGCCAGCGCCTCTTTCAGGGAAATGGGCGGCTACACCTTC. Variable domain in full (rest from reference TRBV11-2 and TRBJ1-2): EAGVAQSPRYKIIEKRQSVAFWCNPISGHATLYWYQQILGQGPKLLIQFQNNGVVDDSQLPKDRFSAERLKGVDSTLKIQPAKLEDSAVYLCASASFREMGGYTFGSGTRLTVV.

The J gene is TRBJ1-2, the V gene TRBV27; 7 nucleotides line up with TRBD1. CDR1 is MNHEY and CDR2 is SMNVEV in the germline V gene (reference sequence). Unmatched junction bases numbered 4, after V lost 4 bases and J lost 2 bases. This CDR3 is 14 amino acids long. This CDR3 is CASSSAGGNYGYTF. CDR3 bases: TGTGCCAGCAGTTCGGCAGGGGGAAACTATGGCTACACCTTC.